These T cell receptor beta chains were read from a single sample in a study of read filtering for tumor transcriptome and immune sequencing. TCRdb analysed the reads with MiXCR anew, one entry per CDR3 protein. The data hold approximately 150,000 distinct CDR3 sequences, with around 14% observed a single time. Material for sequencing was a population of CD138-negative cells sorted from bone marrow. The source of these receptors is a donor at least 40 years old with multiple myeloma. The CDR3 runs from the conserved cysteine through the conserved F or W. The order of the fields is CDR3 protein, CDR3 DNA, D gene, clone size, J gene, V gene. The D gene is left open where the match is weak. Size tells how often a clone was seen (once, few, many) or the class of an expanded clone, and some rows leave it out.

cdr3_aa: CASSLSITYNEQFF; cdr3_nt: TGTGCCAGCAGTTTAAGTATTACCTACAATGAGCAGTTCTTC; d_call: .; clone_size: many; j_call: TRBJ2-1; v_call: TRBV12-3/TRBV12-4
cdr3_aa: CASSYGGTNTEAFF; cdr3_nt: TGTGCCAGCAGTTACGGGGGAACGAACACTGAAGCTTTCTTT; d_call: .; clone_size: many; j_call: TRBJ1-1; v_call: TRBV6-6
cdr3_aa: CSATGTSGSYEQYF; cdr3_nt: TGCAGTGCTACTGGGACTAGCGGGAGCTACGAGCAGTACTTC; d_call: TRBD2; clone_size: .; j_call: TRBJ2-7; v_call: TRBV20-1
cdr3_aa: CASRRTGVHEQYF; cdr3_nt: TGTGCCAGCCGACGGACAGGGGTCCACGAGCAGTACTTC; d_call: TRBD1; clone_size: many; j_call: TRBJ2-7; v_call: TRBV27
cdr3_aa: CAISESATSTRDTQYF; cdr3_nt: TGTGCCATCAGTGAGTCCGCGACTAGCACGAGAGATACGCAGTATTTT; d_call: TRBD2; clone_size: many; j_call: TRBJ2-3; v_call: TRBV10-3
cdr3_aa: CASSLAGWASVNTGELFF; cdr3_nt: TGTGCCAGCAGCTTGGCCGGTTGGGCTAGCGTTAACACCGGGGAGCTGTTTTTT; d_call: .; clone_size: few; j_call: TRBJ2-2; v_call: TRBV5-4
cdr3_aa: CSASNAASYNEQFF; cdr3_nt: TGCAGTGCTAGTAACGCGGCTTCGTACAATGAGCAGTTCTTC; d_call: .; clone_size: many; j_call: TRBJ2-1; v_call: TRBV20-1
cdr3_aa: CASSLNLDTGELFF; cdr3_nt: TGTGCCAGCAGCCTAAACTTAGACACCGGGGAGCTGTTTTTT; d_call: .; clone_size: many; j_call: TRBJ2-2; v_call: TRBV7-2
cdr3_aa: CSVSGHPATNEKLFF; cdr3_nt: TGCAGCGTTTCTGGACATCCTGCAACTAATGAAAAACTGTTTTTT; d_call: .; clone_size: .; j_call: TRBJ1-4; v_call: TRBV29-1
cdr3_aa: CASSQGTSNTGELFF; cdr3_nt: TGCGCCAGCAGCCAAGGGACTTCGAACACCGGGGAGCTGTTTTTT; d_call: .; clone_size: many; j_call: TRBJ2-2; v_call: TRBV4-1
cdr3_aa: CSLKAASSRSYNEQFF; cdr3_nt: TGCAGCCTCAAGGCCGCGAGCTCGCGGTCCTACAATGAGCAGTTCTTC; d_call: .; clone_size: few; j_call: TRBJ2-1; v_call: TRBV29-1
cdr3_aa: CSVSGGAGNEQFF; cdr3_nt: TGCAGCGTTTCAGGGGGCGCCGGGAATGAGCAGTTCTTC; d_call: TRBD1; clone_size: many; j_call: TRBJ2-1; v_call: TRBV29-1
cdr3_aa: CSVVSGGLTGGLFF; cdr3_nt: TGCAGCGTTGTGTCAGGCGGTCTAACCGGGGGGCTGTTTTTT; d_call: .; clone_size: .; j_call: TRBJ2-2; v_call: TRBV29-1
cdr3_aa: CASTSTSGPYNEQFF; cdr3_nt: TGTGCCAGCACCTCGACTAGCGGTCCCTACAATGAGCAGTTCTTC; d_call: TRBD2; clone_size: many; j_call: TRBJ2-1; v_call: TRBV6-2/TRBV6-3
cdr3_aa: CSAVTSGRAFEQFF; cdr3_nt: TGCAGTGCTGTGACTAGCGGGAGGGCCTTTGAGCAGTTCTTC; d_call: TRBD2; clone_size: many; j_call: TRBJ2-1; v_call: TRBV20-1
cdr3_aa: CASSPTSANEQFF; cdr3_nt: TGTGCCAGCAGTCCGACTAGCGCCAATGAGCAGTTCTTC; d_call: TRBD2; clone_size: many; j_call: TRBJ2-1; v_call: TRBV6-6
cdr3_aa: CASSSGLAGASGTGELFF; cdr3_nt: TGTGCCAGCAGCTCGGGACTAGCGGGAGCCTCGGGCACCGGGGAGCTGTTTTTT; d_call: TRBD2; clone_size: many; j_call: TRBJ2-2; v_call: TRBV7-8
cdr3_aa: CASRWTGGYYEQYF; cdr3_nt: TGTGCCAGCCGTTGGACAGGGGGATACTACGAGCAGTACTTC; d_call: TRBD1; clone_size: .; j_call: TRBJ2-7; v_call: TRBV6-6